The 32 T cell receptor beta chains below come from one sample, sequenced in a study of T cells in women clearing cervical HPV infection. Here immunoSEQ multiplex PCR was the method, and the copy in TCRdb shows in-frame clones only, minus some. The table lists 15,000 to 20,000 clones. The sequenced material came from blood buffy coat. The receptors were sampled from a woman between 18 and 70 years old with a cervical HPV16 infection that either progressed to CIN3+ or cleared (not recorded which).

A note on this clone: The read finishes 3 residues shy of the CDR3 end, and the germline J gene is used to complete it. Different DNA sequences within this sample yield the same CDR3. The V and J genes are TRBV20-1 and TRBJ1-2; D uncertain. Germline V lookup: CDR1 DFQATT, CDR2 SNEGSKA (reference sequence). This CDR3 has 16 amino acids. V was shortened by 1 base and J by 2 bases, with 17 bases between the two germline ends. The CDR3 sequence: CSARGVMWWPNYGYTF. The DNA read from the CDR3 is TGCAGTGCTAGAGGAGTGATGTGGTGGCCAAACTATGGC.

CDR3 in amino acids: CSVEGGVREKLFF. CDR3 bases read: TGCAGCGTTGAAGGAGGGGTGCGAGAAAAG. The chain is built from TRBV29-1 and TRBJ2-2; D may match TRBD1 or TRBD2 (5 bases each). The read is 3 residues too short to cover the CDR3 end, so that end is filled in from the germline J gene. Germline CDR1 SQVTM, CDR2 ANQGSEA. The CDR3 totals 13 residues.

Comment on this clone: Read data end 3 residues before the CDR3 end; the end is taken from the germline J gene. The chain employs TRBV20-1 and TRBJ1-2; the D is unclear. The V end was cut by 5 bases, the J end by 4 bases, with 14 bases between. The germline V gene has CDR1 DFQATT and CDR2 SNEGSKA (reference sequence). The CDR3 length is 13 residues. CDR3 bases read: TGCAGTGCTCCAGAGCGGCAGTTCTATGGC. Its protein is CSAPERQFYG. The CDR3, in full, reads CSAPERQFYGYTF.

Notes on this clone: The CDR3 end falls 3 residues outside the read, so it is completed with the germline J gene. The V gene is TRBV7-6, the J gene TRBJ1-1, with 11 bases fitting TRBD1. The CDR3 extends over 18 amino acids. Per the germline V gene, CDR1 is SGHVS and CDR2 is FNYEAQ. The V segment lost 8 bases and the J segment 4 bases; nucleotides outside the gene matches: 18. CDR3 residues: CASFAELRDRGTGTEAFF. Partial CDR3 DNA: TGTGCCAGCTTTGCTGAACTCCGGGACAGGGGGACCGGCACTGAA.

A note on this clone: The read stops 3 residues short of the end of the CDR3; the missing end is completed from the germline J gene. This chain links TRBV7-2 with TRBJ1-4; D gene ambiguous. This CDR3 spans 13 amino acids. Germline V CDR1 and CDR2: SGHTA, FQGNSA. The CDR3 loop reads CASSSGLNSPLFF. The DNA read from the CDR3 is TGTGCCAGCAGCTCGGGGTTAAATTCACCA.

This chain's CDR3 is CASSLGTGTGELFF. The DNA read from the CDR3 is TGCGCCAGCAGCTTGGGAACAGGGACCGGGGAG. The J gene is TRBJ2-2, the V gene TRBV5-1; the D gene is possibly TRBD1 (6 bases). The read ends 3 residues shy of where the CDR3 ends; the end is completed using the germline J gene. V was cut by 0 bases and J by 5 bases, with 8 bases left in between. Germline V lookup: CDR1 SGHRS, CDR2 YFSETQ. This CDR3 comprises 14 residues.

The sequenced part of the CDR3 DNA is TGTGCCACCAAACCCCGGTACTCTGGAAACACC. Its protein product is CATKPRYSGNT. The entire CDR3 reads CATKPRYSGNTIYF. The chain recombines TRBV7-9 with TRBJ1-3; D uncertain. The read finishes 3 residues shy of the CDR3 end, and the germline J gene is used to complete it. The CDR3 consists of 14 residues. Germline-derived CDR1 and CDR2 are SEHNR and FQNEAQ (reference sequence). The V and J ends lost 10 bases and 0 bases respectively, with 13 bases between them.

The CDR3 region is CASSLLSEQFF. The DNA read from the CDR3 is TGTGCCAGCAGCTTATTATCTGAG. The chain carries TRBV5-6 and TRBJ2-1; no reliable D call. The read halts 3 residues ahead of the CDR3 end, with the missing end drawn from the germline J gene. V dropped 2 bases and J dropped 9 bases, with 6 bases sitting between them. This CDR3 is 11 amino acids long. Germline V gives CDR1 SGHDT, CDR2 YYEEEE.

Details on this clone: The read stops 3 residues short of the end of the CDR3; the missing end is completed from the germline J gene. The chain uses TRBV30 and TRBJ1-2, with a tentative D call TRBD1 (5 bases). The germline V gene encodes CDR1 GTSNPN and CDR2 SVGIG (reference sequence). The CDR3 sequence is 11 residues long. CDR3 amino acids: CAWSLTDTYTF. The part of the CDR3 DNA that was read is TGTGCCTGGAGTTTGACAGATACC.

Details on this clone: The read falls 3 residues short of the CDR3 end, and the missing part is taken from the germline J gene. The chain links TRBV2 to TRBJ1-6; 8 nucleotides agree with TRBD1. V was clipped by 5 bases and J by 7 bases; unmatched bases: 10. The CDR3 extends over 16 amino acids. The V gene's germline CDR1 is SNHLY and CDR2 FYNNEI. CDR3 residues: CASSPPGQASNSPLHF. The CDR3 bases that were read are TGTGCCAGCAGTCCTCCGGGACAGGCTTCCAATTCACCC. The whole variable domain, remainder taken from reference TRBV2 and TRBJ1-6, is EPEVTQTPSHQVTQMGQEVILRCVPISNHLYFYWYRQILGQKVEFLVSFYNNEISEKSEIFDDQFSVERPDGSNFTLKIRSTKLEDSAMYFCASSPPGQASNSPLHFGNGTRLTVT.

Comment on this clone: The missing CDR3 end, 3 residues past where the read stops, is filled in from the germline J gene. The rearrangement uses TRBV28 and TRBJ2-2; 8 nucleotides align to TRBD2. The ends lost 8 bases at V and 4 bases at J; junction bases unmatched: 3. Germline values: CDR1 MDHEN, CDR2 SYDVKM. This CDR3 spans 13 amino acids. The CDR3 bases that were read are TGTGCCAGCCAGCGGGGGATCACCGGGGAG. Translation: CASQRGITGE. The CDR3 in its entirety is CASQRGITGELFF.

Points on this clone: Read coverage stops 3 residues before the CDR3 terminus; the germline J gene supplies the remainder. The chain links TRBV2 to TRBJ2-7; 10 nucleotides line up with TRBD1. Germline assignment: CDR1 SNHLY and CDR2 FYNNEI. This CDR3 comprises 14 residues. The junction had 4 bases not matched to a gene; V was cut back by 4 bases and J by 4 bases. This CDR3 is CASSGQGAIYEQYF. CDR3 DNA, as far as it was read: TGTGCCAGCAGTGGACAGGGGGCAATTTACGAG.

A note on this clone: The CDR3 end is not reached by the read, which stops 3 residues before it; the germline J gene fills it in. Other DNA sequences in the same sample also yield this CDR3. V is TRBV30 and J is TRBJ2-3, with D perhaps being TRBD1 or TRBD2 (5 bases each). CDR1 is GTSNPN, CDR2 SVGIG, per germline (reference sequence). The CDR3 has 15 amino acids. The CDR3 sequence is CAWSGRQGRGETQYF. Incomplete CDR3 DNA: TGTGCCTGGAGTGGGAGGCAGGGTCGTGGGGAGACG.

Comment on this clone: The sequence runs out 3 residues before the end of the CDR3; the remainder is reconstructed from the germline J gene. V gene TRBV30 combines with J gene TRBJ1-2, with 7 bases identical to TRBD1. Germline V gene data show CDR1 as GTSNPN and CDR2 as SVGIG (reference sequence). This CDR3 spans 12 amino acids. CDR3 amino acids: CAWSRTGGGYTF. CDR3 bases read: TGTGCCTGGTCTCGGACAGGCGGCGGC.

As regards this clone: Its ends do not fully match the called genes, so a read error is possible. The CDR3 is cut off 3 residues early in the read; its end comes from the germline J gene. The rearrangement links TRBV4-2 to TRBJ2-3, with 13 positions matching TRBD2. The CDR3 is made up of 17 amino acids. Germline V gene lookup returns CDR1 LGHNA and CDR2 YNFKEQ. The sequenced part of the CDR3 DNA is TGCGCCAGCAGCCAGGGAACCGGGACTAGCGGGGCATATACG. Translating it yields CASSQGTGTSGAYT. Given in full, the CDR3 is CASSQGTGTSGAYTQYF.

The DNA read from the CDR3 is TGTGCCAGTAGCCGGGGGGGTTTGGAGGGCAATGAG. This translates into CASSRGGLEGNE. The whole CDR3 reads CASSRGGLEGNEQFF. This chain links TRBV19 with TRBJ2-1; 8 bases agree with TRBD2. The sequenced fragment ends 3 residues before the CDR3 boundary, so the rest is inferred from the germline J gene. Germline V gene lookup returns CDR1 LNHDA and CDR2 SQIVND (reference sequence). The length of the CDR3 is 15 residues. V lost 6 bases and J lost 6; bases outside the gene matches: 10.

Comments on this clone: The read halts 3 residues ahead of the CDR3 end, with the missing end drawn from the germline J gene. This chain joins TRBV5-1 and TRBJ2-3; TRBD1 matches 7 bases. CDR3 size: 15 residues. Germline V CDR1 and CDR2: SGHRS, YFSETQ. CDR3 DNA, as far as it was read: TGCGCCAGCAGTCAGTCAGGGGGAAGCAATCAGCCG. Its protein product is CASSQSGGSNQP. The full-length CDR3 reads as CASSQSGGSNQPQYF.

Concerning this clone: The read ends 3 residues early relative to the CDR3; the germline J gene fills the gap. V usage is TRBV10-3 and J usage is TRBJ2-2; 8 bases agree with TRBD1. The germline gives CDR1 ENHRY, CDR2 SYGVKD. V was pared by 7 bases and J by 1 base, with 5 bases of the junction left unmatched. CDR3 length: 15 amino acids. The CDR3 is CAITTGTGNTGELFF. The sequenced CDR3 bases are TGTGCCATCACCACCGGGACAGGGAACACCGGGGAG.

A note on this clone: With the read ending 3 residues before the CDR3 end, the germline J gene is used to fill in that end. The chain uses TRBV19 and TRBJ2-7, with D maybe TRBD1 (6 bases). V was cut by 1 base and J by 0 bases, with 10 bases left in between. Germline assignment: CDR1 LNHDA and CDR2 SQIVND (reference sequence). The CDR3 loop spans 15 amino acids. The CDR3 DNA, read in part, is TGTGCCAGTAGTATAGGACGGGACACCTCCTACGAG. This translates into CASSIGRDTSYE. The entire CDR3 protein is CASSIGRDTSYEQYF.

On this clone itself: The read terminates 3 residues before the CDR3 end, so the remaining end is supplied by the germline J gene. The V and J genes are TRBV30 and TRBJ1-2, with D unresolved. There are 13 residues in the CDR3. V was clipped by 5 bases and J by 1 base, with 11 bases between them. Germline lookup yields CDR1 GTSNPN and CDR2 SVGIG (reference sequence). The CDR3 here is CAWAVGSNYGYTF. Incomplete CDR3 DNA: TGTGCCTGGGCGGTGGGTAGTAACTATGGC.

A word on this clone: Read data end 3 residues before the CDR3 end; the end is taken from the germline J gene. The V and J genes are TRBV6-2 or TRBV6-3 and TRBJ2-3; D possibly corresponds to TRBD2 (6 bases). V gave up 4 bases and J gave up 2 bases, with 13 bases separating them. CDR3 length equals 15 residues. In germline, CDR1 is MNHEY, CDR2 SVGEGT. The part of the CDR3 DNA that was read is TGTGCCAGCAGTTTCGCCGGGGGAACCACAGATACG. Protein product: CASSFAGGTTDT. The CDR3, in full, reads CASSFAGGTTDTQYF.

As concerns this clone: The CDR3 goes on 3 residues after the read ends, and that part is filled in from the germline J gene. J is TRBJ2-3 and V is TRBV7-2, with a tentative D call TRBD1 (6 bases). Germline assignment: CDR1 SGHTA and CDR2 FQGNSA. The CDR3 is 14 residues long. The CDR3 region is CASSPPDRKETQYF. CDR3 DNA, as far as it was read: TGTGCCAGCAGCCCTCCCGACAGGAAAGAGACG.

As concerns this clone: The read ends 3 residues shy of where the CDR3 ends; the end is completed using the germline J gene. The chain carries TRBV19 and TRBJ1-4; possible D gene TRBD1, 5 bases. The CDR3 has 16 residues. Trimming took off 6 bases at V and 0 bases at J, with 14 bases between the two ends. The germline CDR1 and CDR2 sequences are LNHDA and SQIVND (reference sequence). This chain's CDR3 is CASSQGDSTTNEKLFF. The CDR3 bases that were read are TGTGCCAGTAGCCAAGGGGATTCTACAACTAATGAAAAA.

As to this clone: With the read ending 3 residues before the CDR3 end, the germline J gene is used to fill in that end. The chain employs TRBV2 and TRBJ2-2; D call uncertain. The CDR3 has 12 residues. Germline values: CDR1 SNHLY, CDR2 FYNNEI. The CDR3 loop reads CASKTDRVSLFF. The CDR3 bases that were read are TGTGCCAGCAAGACCGACCGGGTATCG.

On this clone itself: The CDR3 extends 3 residues past the end of the read, so its final part is completed from the germline J gene. This rearrangement joins TRBV6-2 or TRBV6-3 to TRBJ2-5; 9 bases are shared with TRBD1. The germline gives CDR1 MNHEY, CDR2 SVGEGT. J lost 5 bases, V lost 6 bases, and 16 bases had no gene match. CDR3 length: 17 amino acids. The CDR3 bases that were read are TGTGCCAGCAGACGACGCTTTCGGGACAGGGCTATGGAGACC. Translated, it gives CASRRRFRDRAMET. The full CDR3 reads CASRRRFRDRAMETQYF.

On this clone itself: The CDR3 goes on 3 residues after the read ends, and that part is filled in from the germline J gene. The chain joins TRBV16 to TRBJ2-4, with D possibly being TRBD1 (5 bases). This CDR3 region has 12 residues. Per the germline V gene, CDR1 is KGHSY and CDR2 is FQNENV. The CDR3 loop is CASSQGRNGQYF. CDR3 DNA, as far as it was read: TGTGCCAGCAGCCAGGGGCGGAATGGT.

Details on this clone: The missing CDR3 end, 3 residues past where the read stops, is filled in from the germline J gene. The genes are TRBV11-2 and TRBJ2-4; D is perhaps TRBD2 (6 bases). The CDR3 is 15 amino acids. Trimming cost V 6 bases and J 9 bases, with 21 bases left between them. Germline V gene sequence: CDR1 SGHAT, CDR2 FQNNGV. CDR3 region: CASSKLRGTSRIQYF. Incomplete CDR3 DNA: TGTGCCAGCAGTAAACTGCGGGGAACCAGCCGCATT. Complete variable domain (other parts from reference TRBV11-2 and TRBJ2-4): EAGVAQSPRYKIIEKRQSVAFWCNPISGHATLYWYQQILGQGPKLLIQFQNNGVVDDSQLPKDRFSAERLKGVDSTLKIQPAKLEDSAVYLCASSKLRGTSRIQYFGAGTRLSVL.

A note on this clone: The CDR3 goes on 3 residues after the read ends, and that part is filled in from the germline J gene. This chain connects TRBV30 to TRBJ1-5; D call uncertain. The length of the CDR3 is 11 residues. V lost 7 bases to trimming and J lost 3 bases, with 7 bases between them. Looked up from germline, CDR1 is GTSNPN and CDR2 is SVGIG (reference sequence). CDR3 DNA (partial): TGTGCCTCGGTCGACAATCAGCCC. Its protein is CASVDNQP. The whole CDR3 protein reads CASVDNQPQHF. The full variable domain, its missing parts supplied by reference TRBV30 and TRBJ1-5, is SQTIHQWPATLVQPVGSPLSLECTVEGTSNPNLYWYRQAAGRGLQLLFYSVGIGQISSEVPQNLSASRPQDRQFILSSKKLLLSDSGFYLCASVDNQPQHFGDGTRLSIL.

With respect to this clone: Coverage ceases 3 residues before the CDR3 finishes, and the germline J gene fills in the end. The J gene is TRBJ1-2, the V gene TRBV6-2 or TRBV6-3; D not certain. Germline V gene lookup returns CDR1 MNHEY and CDR2 SVGEGT. The CDR3 is 13 residues long. The CDR3 region is CASSAFCGIGYTF. CDR3 bases read: TGTGCCAGCAGTGCCTTTTGTGGCATAGGG.

On this clone itself: The CDR3 extends 3 residues past the end of the read, so its final part is completed from the germline J gene. This rearrangement joins TRBV29-1 to TRBJ1-5; D is undetermined. The V gene lost 4 bases and the J gene lost 2 bases, with 15 bases spanning the gap. The CDR3 is made up of 15 amino acids. CDR1 SQVTM and CDR2 ANQGSEA come from the germline V gene. CDR3: CSVVDGTAGNQPQHF. CDR3 DNA, as far as it was read: TGCAGCGTTGTCGACGGAACAGCGGGCAATCAGCCC.

Turning to this clone: Read data end 3 residues before the CDR3 end; the end is taken from the germline J gene. The chain is built from TRBV6-4 and TRBJ2-3, with D uncertain. Per germline, CDR1 MRHNA and CDR2 SNTAGT. The CDR3 consists of 16 residues. The CDR3 DNA, read in part, is TGTGCCAGCAGTGACTCGAGTCGACACCTTCAAGAGACG. The encoded protein is CASSDSSRHLQET. The whole CDR3 sequence is CASSDSSRHLQETQYF.

As concerns this clone: The DNA ends 3 residues before the CDR3 does, and the rest of the CDR3 is filled in from the germline J gene. The chain combines TRBV5-1 with TRBJ2-7; D remains ambiguous. Between the trimmed V and J ends, which lost 0 bases and 0 bases, there was a span of 10 bases. This CDR3 comprises 15 residues. Germline V gives CDR1 SGHRS, CDR2 YFSETQ. CDR3 loop: CASSLEMGTSYEQYF. The part of the CDR3 DNA that was read is TGCGCCAGCAGCTTGGAAATGGGCACCTCCTACGAG.